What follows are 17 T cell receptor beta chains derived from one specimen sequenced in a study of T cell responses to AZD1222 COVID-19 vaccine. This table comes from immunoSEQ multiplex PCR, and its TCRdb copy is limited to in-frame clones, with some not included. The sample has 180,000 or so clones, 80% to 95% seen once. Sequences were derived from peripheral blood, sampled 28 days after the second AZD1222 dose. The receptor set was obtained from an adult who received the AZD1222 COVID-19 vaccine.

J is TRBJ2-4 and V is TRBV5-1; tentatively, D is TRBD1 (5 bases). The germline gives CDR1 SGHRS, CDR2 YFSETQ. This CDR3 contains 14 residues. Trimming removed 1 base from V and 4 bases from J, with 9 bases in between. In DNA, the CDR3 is TGCGCCAGCAGCTTGTCGTGGACAAAAAACATTCAGTACTTC. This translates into CASSLSWTKNIQYF.

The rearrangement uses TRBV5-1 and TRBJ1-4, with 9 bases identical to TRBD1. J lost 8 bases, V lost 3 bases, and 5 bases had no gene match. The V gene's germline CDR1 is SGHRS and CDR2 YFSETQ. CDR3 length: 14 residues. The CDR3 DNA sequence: TGCGCCAGCAGCTCCGGACAGGGGAGGGAAAAACTGTTTTTT. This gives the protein CASSSGQGREKLFF.

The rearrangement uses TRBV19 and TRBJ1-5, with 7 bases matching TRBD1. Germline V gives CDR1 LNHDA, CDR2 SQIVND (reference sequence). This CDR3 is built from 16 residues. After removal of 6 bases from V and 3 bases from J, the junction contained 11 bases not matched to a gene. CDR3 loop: CASSQQTGLANQPQHF. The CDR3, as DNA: TGTGCCAGTAGCCAGCAGACAGGGCTAGCCAATCAGCCCCAGCATTTT. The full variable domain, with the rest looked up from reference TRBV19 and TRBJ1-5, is DGGITQSPKYLFRKEGQNVTLSCEQNLNHDAMYWYRQDPGQGLRLIYYSQIVNDFQKGDIAEGYSVSREKKESFPLTVTSAQKNPTAFYLCASSQQTGLANQPQHFGDGTRLSIL.

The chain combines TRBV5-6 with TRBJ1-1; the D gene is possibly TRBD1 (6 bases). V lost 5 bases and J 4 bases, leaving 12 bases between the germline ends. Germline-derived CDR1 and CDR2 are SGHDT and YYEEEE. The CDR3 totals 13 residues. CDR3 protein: CASRLTGLTEAFF. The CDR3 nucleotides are TGTGCCAGCAGACTCACAGGGCTCACTGAAGCTTTCTTT.

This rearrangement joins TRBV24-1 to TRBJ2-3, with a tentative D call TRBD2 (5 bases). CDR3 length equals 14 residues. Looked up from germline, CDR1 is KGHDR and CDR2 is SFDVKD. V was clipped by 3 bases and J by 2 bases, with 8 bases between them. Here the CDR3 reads CATSDPRDTDTQYF. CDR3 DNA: TGTGCCACCAGTGATCCCCGGGACACAGATACGCAGTATTTT.

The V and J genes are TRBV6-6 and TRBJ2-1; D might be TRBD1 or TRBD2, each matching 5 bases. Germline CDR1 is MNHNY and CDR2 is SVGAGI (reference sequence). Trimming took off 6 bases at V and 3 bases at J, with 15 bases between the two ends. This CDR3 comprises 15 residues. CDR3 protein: CASRDRDGYYNEQFF. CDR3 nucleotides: TGTGCCAGCAGGGACCGGGACGGATACTACAATGAGCAGTTCTTC.

As DNA, the CDR3 is TGTGCCAGCAGCTTAGTGGAGACAGCTCTCAACACCCAGTACTTC. This gives the protein CASSLVETALNTQYF. The chain uses TRBV7-8 and TRBJ2-5; possibly TRBD1 for D (5 bases). The germline V gene encodes CDR1 SGHVS and CDR2 FQNEAQ. The CDR3 is 15 amino acids. Between the trimmed V and J ends, which lost 1 base and 8 bases, there was a span of 17 bases.

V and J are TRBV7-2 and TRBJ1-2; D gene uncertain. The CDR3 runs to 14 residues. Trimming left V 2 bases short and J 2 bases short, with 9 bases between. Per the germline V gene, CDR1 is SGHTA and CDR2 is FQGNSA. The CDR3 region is CASSLHRLNYGYTF. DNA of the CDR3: TGTGCCAGCAGCTTACACCGATTAAACTATGGCTACACCTTC. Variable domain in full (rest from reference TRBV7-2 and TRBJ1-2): GAGVSQSPSNKVTEKGKDVELRCDPISGHTALYWYRQSLGQGLEFLIYFQGNSAPDKSGLPSDRFSAERTGGSVSTLTIQRTQQEDSAVYLCASSLHRLNYGYTFGSGTRLTVV.

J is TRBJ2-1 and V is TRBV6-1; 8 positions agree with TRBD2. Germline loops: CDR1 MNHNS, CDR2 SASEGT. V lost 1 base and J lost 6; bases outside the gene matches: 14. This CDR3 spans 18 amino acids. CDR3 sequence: CASSEESPLAGGRNEQFF. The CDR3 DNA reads TGTGCCAGCAGTGAAGAATCCCCTCTGGCGGGAGGACGCAATGAGCAGTTCTTC.

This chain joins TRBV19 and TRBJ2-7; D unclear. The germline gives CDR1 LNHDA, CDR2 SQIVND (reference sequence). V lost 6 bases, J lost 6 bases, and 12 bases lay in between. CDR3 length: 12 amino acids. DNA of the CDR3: TGTGCCAGTAGCCGTCAGCCAGGCGAGCAGTACTTC. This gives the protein CASSRQPGEQYF.

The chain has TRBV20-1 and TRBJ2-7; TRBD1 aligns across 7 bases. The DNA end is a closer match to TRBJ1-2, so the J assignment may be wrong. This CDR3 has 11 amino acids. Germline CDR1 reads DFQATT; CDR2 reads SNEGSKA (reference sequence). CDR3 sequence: CSARSGTAYTF. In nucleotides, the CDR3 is TGCAGTGCTAGATCCGGGACAGCCTACACCTTC.

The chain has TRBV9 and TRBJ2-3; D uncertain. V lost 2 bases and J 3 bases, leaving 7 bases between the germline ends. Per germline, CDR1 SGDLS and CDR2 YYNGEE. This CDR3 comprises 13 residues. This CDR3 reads CASSVHLTDTQYF. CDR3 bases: TGTGCCAGCAGCGTCCATTTGACAGATACGCAGTATTTT.

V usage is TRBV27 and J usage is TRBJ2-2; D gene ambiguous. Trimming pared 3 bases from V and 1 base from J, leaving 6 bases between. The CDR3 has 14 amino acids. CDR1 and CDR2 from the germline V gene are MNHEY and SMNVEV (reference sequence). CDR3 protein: CASSFGLNTGELFF. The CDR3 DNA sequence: TGTGCCAGCAGTTTTGGCCTGAACACCGGGGAGCTGTTTTTT.

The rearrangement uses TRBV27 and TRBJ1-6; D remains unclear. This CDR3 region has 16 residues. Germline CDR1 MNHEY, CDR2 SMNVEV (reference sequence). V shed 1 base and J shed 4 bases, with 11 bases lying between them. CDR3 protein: CASSLYPDTYNSPLHF. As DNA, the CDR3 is TGTGCCAGCAGTTTATATCCAGATACTTATAATTCACCCCTCCACTTT.

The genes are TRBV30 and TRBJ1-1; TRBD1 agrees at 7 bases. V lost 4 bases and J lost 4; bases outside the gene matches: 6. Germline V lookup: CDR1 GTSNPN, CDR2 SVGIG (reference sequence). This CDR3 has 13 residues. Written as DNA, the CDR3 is TGTGCCTGGACTCTTGCAGGGGGCACTGAAGCTTTCTTT. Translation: CAWTLAGGTEAFF.

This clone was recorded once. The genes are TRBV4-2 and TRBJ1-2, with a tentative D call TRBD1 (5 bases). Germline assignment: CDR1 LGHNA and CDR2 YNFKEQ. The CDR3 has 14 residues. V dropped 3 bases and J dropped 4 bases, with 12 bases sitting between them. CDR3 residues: CASSQGSGTYGYTF. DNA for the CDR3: TGTGCCAGCAGCCAGGGCAGCGGGACCTATGGCTACACCTTC.

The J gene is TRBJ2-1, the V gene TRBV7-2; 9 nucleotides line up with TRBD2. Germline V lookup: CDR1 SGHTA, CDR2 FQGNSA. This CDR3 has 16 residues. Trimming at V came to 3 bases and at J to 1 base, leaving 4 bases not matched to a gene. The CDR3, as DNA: TGTGCCAGCAGCTTTGGGCTAGCGGGGTCCTACAATGAGCAGTTCTTC. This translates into CASSFGLAGSYNEQFF.